What follows describes a single T cell receptor beta chain. One end of the junction varies from germline; a read error may be responsible. The data belong to a study of blood T cells in healthy people across ages. This CDR3 has 15 residues. CDR1 MGHRA and CDR2 YSYEKL come from the germline V gene. Sample-barcoded 5' priming and a J-beta primer mix drove a second PCR of roughly 6 to 12 cycles. TCRdb reprocessed the 5' RACE reads with MiXCR, giving one entry per CDR3 protein. Of approximately 1.5 million distinct CDR3 sequences listed, roughly 32% are singletons. This sequence originates from a woman aged 30 to 39 in good health. The sample consisted of blood. V gene TRBV4-1 combines with J gene TRBJ2-3; D unclear. The CDR3 DNA follows: TGCGCCAGCAGCCAAGACTATCCGGTCACAGATATGCAGTATTTT. Its translation: CASSQDYPVTDMQYF.